One sample yielded the 27 T cell receptor beta chains listed below, sequenced in a study of response to subunit inactivated influenza vaccine. TCRdb reprocessed the RT-PCR reads via MiXCR and lists one record per CDR3 protein. The data show under 950,000 distinct CDR3 sequences, approximately 22% seen once. This specimen was PBMCs from blood, taken less than 6 days after vaccination. These receptors all stem from a man between 45 and 60 years old who received an inactivated influenza vaccine.

This clonotype appeared many times. This chain joins TRBV3-1 and TRBJ2-5; TRBD2 aligns across 10 bases. This CDR3 has 15 amino acids. The germline V gene has CDR1 LGHDT and CDR2 YNNKEL (reference sequence). V trimming: 4 bases; J trimming: 2 bases; junction bases outside the gene matches: 4. The CDR3 sequence is CASSLLAGPQETQYF. CDR3 in DNA: TGTGCCAGCAGCCTACTAGCGGGGCCTCAAGAGACCCAGTACTTC.

The table lists this clonotype with a few counts. The chain combines TRBV20-1 with TRBJ2-7; 11 nucleotides align to TRBD1. V was pared by 5 bases and J by 5 bases, with 2 bases of the junction left unmatched. Germline V gene sequence: CDR1 DFQATT, CDR2 SNEGSKA (reference sequence). The CDR3 is 12 residues long. The CDR3, as DNA: TGCAGTGCTGGACAGGGGGCCCACGAGCAGTACTTC. Translating it yields CSAGQGAHEQYF.

This clonotype was detected a few times. The chain employs TRBV7-2 and TRBJ2-7; D might be TRBD1 (6 bases). V was shortened by 3 bases and J by 0 bases, with 9 bases between the two germline ends. The CDR3 runs 14 residues. CDR1 SGHTA and CDR2 FQGNSA come from the germline V gene. As DNA, the CDR3 is TGTGCCAGCAGCTTCGGGACAAACTCCTACGAGCAGTACTTC. Its protein is CASSFGTNSYEQYF.

The chain links TRBV30 to TRBJ2-1; the match to TRBD1 covers 9 bases. Trimming at V came to 5 bases and at J to 5 bases, leaving 4 bases not matched to a gene. This CDR3 region has 13 residues. The V gene's germline CDR1 is GTSNPN and CDR2 SVGIG (reference sequence). CDR3 loop: CAWDRGLNNEQFF. The CDR3, as DNA: TGTGCCTGGGACAGGGGGTTGAACAATGAGCAGTTCTTC.

This clonotype was counted between two and nine times. The chain is built from TRBV5-1 and TRBJ2-2; TRBD2 agrees at 10 bases. The V and J ends lost 2 bases and 2 bases, in that order; junction bases with no gene match: 3. Germline loops: CDR1 SGHRS, CDR2 YFSETQ. The CDR3 runs 16 residues. The CDR3 sequence: CASSLTSGVNTGELFF. CDR3 bases: TGCGCCAGCAGCTTAACTAGCGGGGTAAACACCGGGGAGCTGTTTTTT. The full variable domain, with the rest looked up from reference TRBV5-1 and TRBJ2-2, is KAGVTQTPRYLIKTRGQQVTLSCSPISGHRSVSWYQQTPGQGLQFLFEYFSETQRNKGNFPGRFSGRQFSNSRSEMNVSTLELGDSALYLCASSLTSGVNTGELFFGEGSRLTVL.

V usage is TRBV3-1 and J usage is TRBJ2-3; D is undetermined. The CDR3 is made up of 12 amino acids. V lost 4 bases and J 8 bases, leaving 10 bases between the germline ends. Germline values: CDR1 LGHDT, CDR2 YNNKEL (reference sequence). The CDR3 protein is CASSPGPPTQYF. CDR3 bases: TGTGCCAGCAGCCCCGGCCCACCTACGCAGTATTTT.

The rearrangement links TRBV6-5 to TRBJ1-1; D remains ambiguous. The CDR3 is 15 residues long. V lost 2 bases to trimming and J lost 5 bases, with 15 bases between them. Germline V gene sequence: CDR1 MNHEY, CDR2 SVGAGI. CDR3 nucleotides: TGTGCCAGCAGTTACCCCCTTGAGGCGAGGACTGAAGCTTTCTTT. Amino acid sequence: CASSYPLEARTEAFF.

Ten or more counts support this clonotype. The chain uses TRBV28 and TRBJ2-4, with D perhaps matching TRBD1 (6 bases). Germline CDR1 and CDR2: MDHEN and SYDVKM. V was cut by 6 bases and J by 2 bases, with 14 bases left in between. The CDR3 is made up of 15 amino acids. The CDR3 nucleotides are TGTGCCAGCAGAGGACAGAGCCCTACCAAAAACATTCAGTACTTC. Its protein is CASRGQSPTKNIQYF.

V and J are TRBV7-6 and TRBJ2-1; D uncertain. Germline V gene data show CDR1 as SGHVS and CDR2 as FNYEAQ. The V and J ends lost 1 base and 7 bases respectively, with 11 bases between them. The CDR3 covers 14 residues. As DNA, the CDR3 is TGTGCCAGCAGCTTAGAAGCCCTGCCGAATGAGCAGTTCTTC. Its translation: CASSLEALPNEQFF.

The genes are TRBV5-4 and TRBJ2-7; 8 bases are shared with TRBD2. The CDR3 spans 15 residues. The trim removed 5 bases at V and 0 bases at J, leaving 7 bases unmatched. Germline V gene data show CDR1 as SGHNT and CDR2 as YYREEE (reference sequence). CDR3 nucleotide sequence: TGTGCCAGCAGTCGGGGCGGGGGGACCTCCTACGAGCAGTACTTC. Encoded protein: CASSRGGGTSYEQYF.

The chain couples TRBV7-9 to TRBJ2-3, with 8 bases that match TRBD2. After removal of 5 bases from V and 5 bases from J, the junction contained 6 bases not matched to a gene. The germline V gene has CDR1 SEHNR and CDR2 FQNEAQ (reference sequence). There are 14 residues in the CDR3. CDR3 in DNA: TGTGCCAGCAGCAAGGGACTAGATCTAGATACGCAGTATTTT. This encodes CASSKGLDLDTQYF.

This rearrangement joins TRBV12-3 or TRBV12-4 to TRBJ2-3; no firm D call. V lost 6 bases and J 2 bases, leaving 18 bases between the germline ends. The CDR3 covers 16 residues. As DNA, the CDR3 is TGTGCCAGCAGCCCGACCCCGGGCCCACTCACAGATACGCAGTATTTT. Its translation: CASSPTPGPLTDTQYF.

The chain is built from TRBV10-3 and TRBJ2-5; weak D call: TRBD2 (5 bases). The ends were cut back, 4 bases at V and 5 bases at J, with 11 bases in the middle. Germline-derived CDR1 and CDR2 are ENHRY and SYGVKD. There are 13 residues in the CDR3. The CDR3 region has the DNA TGTGCCATCAGTGCGAGCGGTCGGGAGACCCAGTACTTC. Its translation: CAISASGRETQYF.

The rearrangement joins TRBV5-1 to TRBJ2-4; D ambiguous. V lost 5 bases, J lost 7 bases, and 7 bases lay in between. Germline CDR1 is SGHRS and CDR2 is YFSETQ. CDR3 size: 11 residues. The CDR3 spells CASRNTNIQYF. The CDR3 nucleotides are TGCGCCAGCAGGAACACGAACATTCAGTACTTC.

The chain recombines TRBV11-1 with TRBJ2-6, with D possibly TRBD1 on 6 matching bases. V shed 3 bases and J shed 0 bases, with 15 bases lying between them. CDR1 is SGHAT and CDR2 is FQDESV in the germline V gene (reference sequence). The CDR3 totals 18 residues. CDR3 coding DNA: TGTGCCAGCAGCTTCAGGCAGGGGACCTCCTCTGGGGCCAACGTCCTGACTTTC. It translates to CASSFRQGTSSGANVLTF. Full variable domain (outside the CDR3, taken from reference TRBV11-1 and TRBJ2-6): EAEVAQSPRYKITEKSQAVAFWCDPISGHATLYWYRQILGQGPELLVQFQDESVVDDSQLPKDRFSAERLKGVDSTLKIQPAELGDSAMYLCASSFRQGTSSGANVLTFGAGSRLTVL.

The sample holds a few counts of this clonotype. The CDR3 loop is CASSPGPGGNTIYF. The DNA of the CDR3 is TGTGCCAGCAGCCCCGGACCGGGGGGAAACACCATATATTTT. This chain connects TRBV6-1 to TRBJ1-3; D ambiguous. From germline, CDR1 is MNHNS and CDR2 SASEGT. The CDR3 extends over 14 amino acids. V lost 6 bases, J lost 4 bases, and 13 bases lay in between.

The chain employs TRBV21-1 and TRBJ2-6. TRBV21-1 is listed as a pseudogene. There are 19 residues in the CDR3. The CDR3 protein is CASSKGKDRIAAGANVLTF. The CDR3 nucleotides read TGTGCCAGCAGCAAAGGAAAGGATCGGATTGCAGCCGGGGCCAACGTCCTGACTTTC.

This chain joins TRBV5-8 and TRBJ1-6; 10 positions agree with TRBD1. J was trimmed by 7 bases and V by 4 bases; bases with no gene match: 5. The germline CDR1 and CDR2 sequences are SGHTS and YDEGEE. This CDR3 is built from 15 residues. The CDR3 reads CASSRWTGGNSPLHF. The CDR3 coding sequence is TGTGCCAGCAGCCGATGGACAGGGGGAAATTCACCCCTCCACTTT.

Concerning this clonotype: The junction does not match germline at one end; this may be a read error. The chain links TRBV28 to TRBJ2-2, with 7 bases identical to TRBD2. The germline V gene encodes CDR1 MDHEN and CDR2 SYDVKM. The CDR3 consists of 14 residues. CDR3 amino acids: CLVARGAGTGELFF. The CDR3 DNA is TGCTTGGTAGCGAGGGGAGCGGGGACCGGGGAGCTGTTTTTT.

The chain combines TRBV29-1 with TRBJ2-3; 8 bases agree with TRBD2. The CDR3 is made up of 16 amino acids. Germline values: CDR1 SQVTM, CDR2 ANQGSEA. The ends lost 7 bases at V and 1 base at J; junction bases unmatched: 13. The CDR3 sequence: CSGSGLAEVGTDTQYF. CDR3 nucleotides: TGCAGCGGGTCTGGACTAGCCGAGGTGGGCACAGATACGCAGTATTTT.

This sequence joins TRBV7-2 and TRBJ2-7; 8 bases align to TRBD1. Germline trimming cut 5 bases from V and 4 bases from J; bases unmatched to any gene: 13. The CDR3 length is 16 residues. Germline values: CDR1 SGHTA, CDR2 FQGNSA. This CDR3 is CASSPGPGQVRYEQYF. CDR3 sequence (DNA): TGTGCCAGCAGCCCCGGACCGGGACAGGTCAGGTACGAGCAGTACTTC.

The V gene is TRBV5-1, the J gene TRBJ2-5; TRBD1 or TRBD2 may be the D gene (5 bases each). Trimming pared 1 base from V and 1 base from J, leaving 11 bases between. CDR1 is SGHRS, CDR2 YFSETQ, per germline. This CDR3 has 15 residues. The CDR3 DNA is TGCGCCAGCAGCTTGTCACCAGGGACCCAAGAGACCCAGTACTTC. Protein sequence: CASSLSPGTQETQYF.

This chain joins TRBV20-1 and TRBJ1-2; D possibly corresponds to TRBD1 (6 bases). V gave up 5 bases and J gave up 2 bases, with 15 bases separating them. CDR1 DFQATT and CDR2 SNEGSKA come from the germline V gene (reference sequence). This CDR3 is 14 amino acids long. CDR3 sequence: CSAVDRSTNYGYTF. CDR3 nucleotide sequence: TGCAGTGCTGTTGACAGGTCTACAAACTATGGCTACACCTTC.

This clonotype is a singleton in its sample. V usage is TRBV7-2 and J usage is TRBJ1-3, with a tentative D call TRBD1 (5 bases). The germline V and J ends were trimmed by 2 bases and 1 base, with 9 bases remaining between them. The CDR3 extends over 15 amino acids. Germline V gene data show CDR1 as SGHTA and CDR2 as FQGNSA. CDR3 bases: TGTGCCAGCAGCTTAATGGCAGGGTCTGGAAACACCATATATTTT. It translates to CASSLMAGSGNTIYF.

There are many counts of this clonotype. This chain connects TRBV29-1 to TRBJ1-5; 7 bases line up with TRBD1. Trimming took 4 bases from V and 5 from J; bases not matched to a gene: 5. The length of the CDR3 is 13 residues. The germline gives CDR1 SQVTM, CDR2 ANQGSEA. The CDR3 protein is CSVGTGRDQPQHF. The CDR3 region has the DNA TGCAGCGTTGGGACAGGACGCGATCAGCCCCAGCATTTT.

The V call is TRBV28, the J call TRBJ2-7; D unclear. The germline CDR1 and CDR2 sequences are MDHEN and SYDVKM. The CDR3 length is 13 residues. V was trimmed by 6 bases and J by 6 bases, leaving 15 bases between them. The DNA for the CDR3 is TGTGCCAGCAGCCTCTCGGGCGAAGCCGAGCAGTACTTC. Translation gives CASSLSGEAEQYF.

The sample holds a few counts of this clonotype. V is TRBV20-1 and J is TRBJ2-1; TRBD2 matches 12 bases. V was pared by 4 bases and J by 6 bases, with 4 bases of the junction left unmatched. This CDR3 contains 14 residues. Germline-derived CDR1 and CDR2 are DFQATT and SNEGSKA (reference sequence). The CDR3 DNA follows: TGCAGTGCTACTAGCGGGAGGGGTCTCAATGAGCAGTTCTTC. This gives the protein CSATSGRGLNEQFF.